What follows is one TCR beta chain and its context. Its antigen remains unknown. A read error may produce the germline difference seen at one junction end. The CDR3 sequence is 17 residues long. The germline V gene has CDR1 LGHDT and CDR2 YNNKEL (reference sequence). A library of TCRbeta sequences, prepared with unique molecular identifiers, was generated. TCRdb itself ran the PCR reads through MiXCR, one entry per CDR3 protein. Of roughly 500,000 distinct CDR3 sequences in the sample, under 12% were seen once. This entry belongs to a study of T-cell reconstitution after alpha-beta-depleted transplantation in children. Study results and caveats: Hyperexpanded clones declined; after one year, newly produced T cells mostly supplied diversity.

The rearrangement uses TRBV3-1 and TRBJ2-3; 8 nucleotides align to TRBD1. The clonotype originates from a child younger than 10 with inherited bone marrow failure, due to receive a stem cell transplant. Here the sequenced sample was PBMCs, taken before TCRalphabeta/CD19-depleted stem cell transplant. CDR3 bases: TGTGCCAGCAGCAAAGATCAATACAGGGGGGTTCCAGATACGCAGTATTTT. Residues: CASSKDQYRGVPDTQYF.